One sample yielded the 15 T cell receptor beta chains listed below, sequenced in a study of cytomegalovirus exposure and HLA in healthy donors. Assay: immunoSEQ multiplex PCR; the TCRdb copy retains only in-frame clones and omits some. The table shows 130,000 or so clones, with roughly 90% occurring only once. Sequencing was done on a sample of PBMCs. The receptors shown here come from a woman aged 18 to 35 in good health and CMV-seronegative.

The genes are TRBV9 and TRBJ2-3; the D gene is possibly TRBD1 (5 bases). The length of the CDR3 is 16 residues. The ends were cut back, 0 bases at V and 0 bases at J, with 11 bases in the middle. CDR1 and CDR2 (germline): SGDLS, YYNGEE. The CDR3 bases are TGTGCCAGCAGCGTAGATTCAGGGCGTAGCACAGATACGCAGTATTTT. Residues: CASSVDSGRSTDTQYF.

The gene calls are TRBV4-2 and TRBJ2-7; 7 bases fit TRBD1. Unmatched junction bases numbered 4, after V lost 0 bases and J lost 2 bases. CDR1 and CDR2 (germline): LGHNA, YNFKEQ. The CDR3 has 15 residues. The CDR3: CASSQDEGGTYEQYF. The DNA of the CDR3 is TGTGCCAGCAGCCAAGACGAAGGGGGCACCTACGAGCAGTACTTC.

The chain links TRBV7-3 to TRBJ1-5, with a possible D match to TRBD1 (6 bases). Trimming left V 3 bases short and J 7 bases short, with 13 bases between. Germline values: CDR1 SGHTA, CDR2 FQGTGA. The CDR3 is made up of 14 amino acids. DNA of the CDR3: TGTGCCAGCAGCTTCCGGGACAATCGGCAGCCCCAGCATTTT. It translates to CASSFRDNRQPQHF.

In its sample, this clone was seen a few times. CDR3 nucleotide sequence: TGCAGCGTTGCGTGGGGCAAGAACGAGCAGTTCTTC. Translated, it gives CSVAWGKNEQFF. The chain combines TRBV29-1 with TRBJ2-1; a weak D match, TRBD1 (5 bases). V shed 4 bases and J shed 10 bases, with 14 bases lying between them. The germline gives CDR1 SQVTM, CDR2 ANQGSEA. The CDR3 is made up of 12 amino acids.

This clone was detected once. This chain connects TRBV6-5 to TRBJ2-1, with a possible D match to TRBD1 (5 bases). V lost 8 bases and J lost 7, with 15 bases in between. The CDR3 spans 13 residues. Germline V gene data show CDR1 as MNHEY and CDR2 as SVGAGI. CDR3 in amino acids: CASGADRYNEQFF. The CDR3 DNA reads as TGTGCCAGCGGGGCCGACCGTTATAATGAGCAGTTCTTC.

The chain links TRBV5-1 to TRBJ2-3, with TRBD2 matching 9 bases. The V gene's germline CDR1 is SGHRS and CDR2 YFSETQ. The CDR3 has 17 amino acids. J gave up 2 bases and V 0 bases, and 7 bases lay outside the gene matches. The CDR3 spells CASSLATAGGFTDTQYF. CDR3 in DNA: TGCGCCAGCAGCTTGGCCACAGCGGGGGGTTTCACAGATACGCAGTATTTT.

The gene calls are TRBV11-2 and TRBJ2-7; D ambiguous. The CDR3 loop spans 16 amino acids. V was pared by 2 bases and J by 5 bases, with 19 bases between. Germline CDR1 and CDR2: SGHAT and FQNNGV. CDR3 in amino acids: CASSLSPRGGIHEQYF. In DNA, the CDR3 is TGTGCCAGCAGCTTAAGTCCCCGCGGCGGTATCCACGAGCAGTACTTC.

CDR3 in amino acids: CASSQVRGQGGNGYTF. As DNA, the CDR3 is TGCGCCAGCAGCCAAGTTCGAGGACAGGGAGGAAATGGCTACACCTTC. V is TRBV4-3 and J is TRBJ1-2; 8 bases agree with TRBD1. CDR1 LGHNA and CDR2 YSLEER come from the germline V gene. The CDR3 is made up of 16 amino acids. V trimming: 1 base; J trimming: 6 bases; junction bases outside the gene matches: 10.

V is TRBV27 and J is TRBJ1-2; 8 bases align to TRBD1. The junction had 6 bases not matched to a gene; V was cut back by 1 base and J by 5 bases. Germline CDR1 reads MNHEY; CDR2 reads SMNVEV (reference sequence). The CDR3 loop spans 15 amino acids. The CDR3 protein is CASSLYTGGEYGYTF. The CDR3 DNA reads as TGTGCCAGCAGTTTATACACAGGGGGGGAGTATGGCTACACCTTC.

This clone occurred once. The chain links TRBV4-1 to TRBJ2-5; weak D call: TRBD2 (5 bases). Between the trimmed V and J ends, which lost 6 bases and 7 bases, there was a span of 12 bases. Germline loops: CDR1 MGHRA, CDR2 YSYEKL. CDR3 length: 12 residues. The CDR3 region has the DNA TGCGCCAGCAGTGAAGTACTAGGGACCCAGTACTTC. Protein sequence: CASSEVLGTQYF.

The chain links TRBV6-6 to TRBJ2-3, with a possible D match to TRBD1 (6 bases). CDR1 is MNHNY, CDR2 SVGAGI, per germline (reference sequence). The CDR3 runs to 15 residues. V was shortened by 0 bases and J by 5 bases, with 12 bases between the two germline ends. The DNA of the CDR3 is TGTGCCAGCAGTTACTCGGTCTGGGGGCAAGATACGCAGTATTTT. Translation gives CASSYSVWGQDTQYF.

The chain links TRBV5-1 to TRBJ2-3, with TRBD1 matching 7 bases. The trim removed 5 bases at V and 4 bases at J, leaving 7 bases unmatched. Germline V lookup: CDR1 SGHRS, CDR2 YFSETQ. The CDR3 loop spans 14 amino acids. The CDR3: CASRPGQGADTQYF. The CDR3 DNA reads TGCGCCAGCAGACCCGGCCAGGGGGCAGATACGCAGTATTTT. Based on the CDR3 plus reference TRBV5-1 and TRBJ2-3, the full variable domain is KAGVTQTPRYLIKTRGQQVTLSCSPISGHRSVSWYQQTPGQGLQFLFEYFSETQRNKGNFPGRFSGRQFSNSRSEMNVSTLELGDSALYLCASRPGQGADTQYFGPGTRLTVL.

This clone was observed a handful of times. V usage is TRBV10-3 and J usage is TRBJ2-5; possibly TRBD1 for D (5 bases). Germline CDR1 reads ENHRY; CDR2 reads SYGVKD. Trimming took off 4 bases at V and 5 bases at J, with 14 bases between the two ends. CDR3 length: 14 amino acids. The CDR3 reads CAISGAGSGETQYF. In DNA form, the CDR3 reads TGTGCCATCAGTGGGGCAGGGTCAGGGGAGACCCAGTACTTC.

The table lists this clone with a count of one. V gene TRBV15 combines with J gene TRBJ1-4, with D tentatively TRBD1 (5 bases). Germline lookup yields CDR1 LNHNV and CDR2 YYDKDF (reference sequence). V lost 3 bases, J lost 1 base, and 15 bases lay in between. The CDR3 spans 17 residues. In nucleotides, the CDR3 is TGTGCCACCAGCAGCCGCCTTACGGGGGTAACTAATGAAAAACTGTTTTTT. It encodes CATSSRLTGVTNEKLFF.

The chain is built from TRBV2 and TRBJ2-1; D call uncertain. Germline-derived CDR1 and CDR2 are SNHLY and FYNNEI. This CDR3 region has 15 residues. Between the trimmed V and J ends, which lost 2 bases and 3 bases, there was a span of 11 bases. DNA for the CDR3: TGTGCCAGCAGTGAAAATCTGGCAGACTACAATGAGCAGTTCTTC. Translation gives CASSENLADYNEQFF.